What follows describes a single T cell receptor (beta chain). The antigen remains undetermined. This sample was taken from a study of beta chain features in type 1 diabetes. Across the whole study: All samples combined gave 90 million to 130 million sorted cells for examination.

All of the isolated RNA was reverse transcribed, so expressed TCRB transcripts were sequenced. Repertoires were generated with immunoSEQ multiplex PCR, while TCRdb's copy carries only in-frame clones and drops some. The sample records roughly 350,000 clones, about 10% being singletons. Study-wide results and limits: At VDJ recombination sites, type 1 diabetes patients had fewer insertions and more deleted nucleotides.

The CDR3 is made up of 13 amino acids. Trimming shortened V by 5 bases and J by 6 bases, and 15 bases separated the two germline ends. Per the germline V gene, CDR1 is SGDLS and CDR2 is YYNGEE. Over 95% purity was reached by all sorted populations. What was sequenced was naive CD4+ T cells from blood. The receptor's source is a woman in her twenties or thirties in good health. The chain employs TRBV9 and TRBJ2-7; D is perhaps TRBD2 (6 bases). CDR3 nucleotides: TGTGCCAGCAGGGCTTCCGGGAGCTTCGAGCAGTACTTC. It is translated as CASRASGSFEQYF.